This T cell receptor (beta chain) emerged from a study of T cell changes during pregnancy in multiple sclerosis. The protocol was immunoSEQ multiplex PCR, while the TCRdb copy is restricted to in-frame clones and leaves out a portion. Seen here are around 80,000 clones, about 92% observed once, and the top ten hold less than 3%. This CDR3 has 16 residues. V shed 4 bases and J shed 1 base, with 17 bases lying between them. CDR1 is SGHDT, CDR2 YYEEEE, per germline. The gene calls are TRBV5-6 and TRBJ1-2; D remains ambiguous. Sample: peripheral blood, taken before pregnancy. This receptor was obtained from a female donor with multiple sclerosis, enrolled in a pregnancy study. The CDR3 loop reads CASSPNDEVFNYGYTF. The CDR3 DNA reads TGTGCCAGCAGCCCCAATGATGAGGTTTTTAACTATGGCTACACCTTC.